This T cell receptor beta chain was retrieved from a study of blood T cell repertoires in COVID-19. Study in general: The United States, Italy and Spain were the sources of the acute and convalescent COVID-19 samples. Nucleic acid was either cDNA or gDNA, and it came from T cells, B-cell-depleted T cells, or PBMCs.

TCRdb keeps only in-frame clones here, not all; method: immunoSEQ multiplex PCR. The repertoire consists of about 300,000 clones, with approximately 89% occurring once and the leading ten covering about 2%. Looked up from germline, CDR1 is SNHLY and CDR2 is FYNNEI. There are 14 residues in the CDR3. V lost 5 bases to trimming and J lost 7 bases; unmatched junction nucleotides: 5. The J gene is TRBJ1-5, the V gene TRBV2; 10 nucleotides match TRBD1. Sequences were obtained from peripheral blood. The sequence derives from a woman aged 25 to 45 with COVID-19, enrolled during active disease. Written as DNA, the CDR3 is TGTGCCAGCAGTCCTCGGACAGGGGGGCAGCCCCAGCATTTT. Its protein is CASSPRTGGQPQHF.